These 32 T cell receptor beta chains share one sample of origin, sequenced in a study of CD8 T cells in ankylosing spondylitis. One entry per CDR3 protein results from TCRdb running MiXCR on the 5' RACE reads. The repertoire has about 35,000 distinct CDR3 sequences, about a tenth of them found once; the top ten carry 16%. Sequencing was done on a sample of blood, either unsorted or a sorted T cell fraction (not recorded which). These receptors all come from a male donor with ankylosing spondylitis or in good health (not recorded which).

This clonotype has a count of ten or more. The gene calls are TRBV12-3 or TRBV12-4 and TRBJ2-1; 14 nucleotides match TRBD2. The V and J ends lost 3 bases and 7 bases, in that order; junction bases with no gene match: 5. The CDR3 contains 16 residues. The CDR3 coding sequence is TGTGCCAGCAGTTTGGGACTAGCGGGAGTTATGAATGAGCAGTTCTTC. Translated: CASSLGLAGVMNEQFF.

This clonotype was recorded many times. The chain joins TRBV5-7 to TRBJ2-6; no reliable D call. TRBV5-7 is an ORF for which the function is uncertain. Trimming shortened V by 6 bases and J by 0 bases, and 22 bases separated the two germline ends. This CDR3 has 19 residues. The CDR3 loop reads CASTSRVGSRSSGANVLTF. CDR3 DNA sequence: TGTGCCAGCACCTCTCGCGTGGGTAGCCGTAGCTCTGGGGCCAACGTCCTGACTTTC.

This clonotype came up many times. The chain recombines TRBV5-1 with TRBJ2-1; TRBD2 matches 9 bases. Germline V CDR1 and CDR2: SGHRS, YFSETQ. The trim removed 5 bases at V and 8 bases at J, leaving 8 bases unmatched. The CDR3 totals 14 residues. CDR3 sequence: CASSLAGTRDEQFF. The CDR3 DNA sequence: TGCGCCAGCAGTCTAGCGGGGACTAGGGATGAGCAGTTCTTC.

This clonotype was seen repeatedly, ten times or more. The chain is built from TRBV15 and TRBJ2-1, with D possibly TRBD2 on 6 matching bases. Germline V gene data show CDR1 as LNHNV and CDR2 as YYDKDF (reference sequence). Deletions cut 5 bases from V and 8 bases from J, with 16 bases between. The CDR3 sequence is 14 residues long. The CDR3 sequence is CATSGGTRLDEQFF. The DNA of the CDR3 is TGTGCCACCAGCGGGGGGACTCGACTGGATGAGCAGTTCTTC.

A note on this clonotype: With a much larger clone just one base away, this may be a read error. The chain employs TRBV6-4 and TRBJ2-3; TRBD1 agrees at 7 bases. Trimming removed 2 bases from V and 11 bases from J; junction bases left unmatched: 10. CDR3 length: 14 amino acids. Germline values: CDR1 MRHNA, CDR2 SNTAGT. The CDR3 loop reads CASSDPSTGSRQYF. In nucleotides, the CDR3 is TGTGCCAGCAGTGACCCCTCGACAGGGTCCAGGCAGTATTTT.

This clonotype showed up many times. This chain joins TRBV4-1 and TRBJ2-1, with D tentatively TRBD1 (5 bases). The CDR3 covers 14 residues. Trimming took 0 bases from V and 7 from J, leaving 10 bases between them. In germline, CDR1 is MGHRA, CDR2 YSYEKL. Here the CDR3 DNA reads TGCGCCAGCAGCCAAGATTCAGACAGTAATGAGCAGTTCTTC. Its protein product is CASSQDSDSNEQFF.

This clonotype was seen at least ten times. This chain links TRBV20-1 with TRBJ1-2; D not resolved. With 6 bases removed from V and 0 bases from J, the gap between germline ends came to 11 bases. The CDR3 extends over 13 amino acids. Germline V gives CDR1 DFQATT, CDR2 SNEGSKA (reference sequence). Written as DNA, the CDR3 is TGCAGTGCATCGGACGGAGCTAACTATGGCTACACCTTC. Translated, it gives CSASDGANYGYTF.

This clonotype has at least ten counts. In nucleotides, the CDR3 is TGCAGTGCTACTAATCCGGGACTAGCGGGAACAGATACGCAGTATTTT. It encodes CSATNPGLAGTDTQYF. V and J are TRBV20-1 and TRBJ2-3; TRBD2 matches at 13 bases. CDR1 is DFQATT, CDR2 SNEGSKA, per germline (reference sequence). V was pared by 4 bases and J by 3 bases, with 7 bases of the junction left unmatched. The CDR3 is made up of 16 amino acids.

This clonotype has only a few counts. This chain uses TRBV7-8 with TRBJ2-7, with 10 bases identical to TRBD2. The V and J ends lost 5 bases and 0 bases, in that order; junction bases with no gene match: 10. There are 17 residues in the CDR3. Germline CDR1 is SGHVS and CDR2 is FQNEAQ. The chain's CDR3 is CASSPGLARDTSYEQYF. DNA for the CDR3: TGTGCCAGCAGCCCGGGACTAGCGCGAGATACCTCCTACGAGCAGTACTTC.

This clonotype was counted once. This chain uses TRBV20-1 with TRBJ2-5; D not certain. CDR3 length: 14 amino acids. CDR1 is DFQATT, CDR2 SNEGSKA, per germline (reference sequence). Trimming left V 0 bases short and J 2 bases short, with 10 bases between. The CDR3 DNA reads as TGCAGTGCTAGAGATCGTGTACTACAAGAGACCCAGTACTTC. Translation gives CSARDRVLQETQYF.

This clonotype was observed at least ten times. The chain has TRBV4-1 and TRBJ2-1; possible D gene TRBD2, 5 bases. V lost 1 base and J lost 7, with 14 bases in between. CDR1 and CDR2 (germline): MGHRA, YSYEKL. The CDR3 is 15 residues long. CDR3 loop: CASSQVPGSRNEQFF. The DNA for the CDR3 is TGCGCCAGCAGCCAAGTCCCGGGGTCAAGGAATGAGCAGTTCTTC.

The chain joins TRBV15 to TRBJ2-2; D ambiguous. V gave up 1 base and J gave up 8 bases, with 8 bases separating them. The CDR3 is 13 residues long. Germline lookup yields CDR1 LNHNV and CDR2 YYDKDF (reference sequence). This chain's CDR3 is CATSRVGIGELFF. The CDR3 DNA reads TGTGCCACCAGCAGAGTAGGCATTGGGGAGCTGTTTTTT.

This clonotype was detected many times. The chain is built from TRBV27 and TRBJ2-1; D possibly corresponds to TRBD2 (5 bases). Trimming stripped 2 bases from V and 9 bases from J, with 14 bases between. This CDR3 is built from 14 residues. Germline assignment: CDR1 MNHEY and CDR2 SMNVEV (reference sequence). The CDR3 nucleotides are TGTGCCAGCAGTTTAGAGGTTAGGGCGGGTGAGCAGTTCTTC. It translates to CASSLEVRAGEQFF.

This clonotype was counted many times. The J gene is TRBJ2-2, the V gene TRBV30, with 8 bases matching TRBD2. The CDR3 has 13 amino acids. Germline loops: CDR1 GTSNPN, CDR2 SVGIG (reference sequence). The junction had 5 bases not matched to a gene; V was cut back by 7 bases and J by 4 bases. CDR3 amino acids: CASPTSATGELFF. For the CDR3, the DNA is TGTGCCTCCCCGACTAGCGCCACCGGGGAGCTGTTTTTT. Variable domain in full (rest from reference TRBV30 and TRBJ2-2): SQTIHQWPATLVQPVGSPLSLECTVEGTSNPNLYWYRQAAGRGLQLLFYSVGIGQISSEVPQNLSASRPQDRQFILSSKKLLLSDSGFYLCASPTSATGELFFGEGSRLTVL.

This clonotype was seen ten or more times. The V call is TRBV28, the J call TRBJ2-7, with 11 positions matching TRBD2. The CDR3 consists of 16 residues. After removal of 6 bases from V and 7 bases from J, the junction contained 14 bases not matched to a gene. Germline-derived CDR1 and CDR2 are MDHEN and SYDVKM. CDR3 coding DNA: TGTGCCAGCAGAGAATCCGGGACTAGCGGACGCCAGGAGCAGTACTTC. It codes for CASRESGTSGRQEQYF.

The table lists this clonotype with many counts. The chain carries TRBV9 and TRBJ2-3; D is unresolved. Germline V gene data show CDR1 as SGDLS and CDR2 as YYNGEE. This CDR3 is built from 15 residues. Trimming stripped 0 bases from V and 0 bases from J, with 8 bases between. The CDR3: CASSVVPESTDTQYF. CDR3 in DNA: TGTGCCAGCAGCGTAGTGCCAGAAAGCACAGATACGCAGTATTTT.

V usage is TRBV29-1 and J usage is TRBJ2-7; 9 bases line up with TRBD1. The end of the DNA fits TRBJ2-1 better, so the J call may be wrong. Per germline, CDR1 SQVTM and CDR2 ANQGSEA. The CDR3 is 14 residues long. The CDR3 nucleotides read TGCAGCGTTGAGTTTCGACAGGGGGACTACGAGCAGTTCTTC. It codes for CSVEFRQGDYEQFF.

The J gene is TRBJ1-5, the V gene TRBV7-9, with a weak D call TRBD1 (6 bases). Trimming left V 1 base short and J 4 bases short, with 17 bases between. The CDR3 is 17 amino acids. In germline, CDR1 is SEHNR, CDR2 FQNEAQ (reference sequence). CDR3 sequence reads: CASSLVRRGMGNQPQHF. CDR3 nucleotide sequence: TGTGCCAGCAGCTTAGTTCGGAGGGGGATGGGGAATCAGCCCCAGCATTTT.

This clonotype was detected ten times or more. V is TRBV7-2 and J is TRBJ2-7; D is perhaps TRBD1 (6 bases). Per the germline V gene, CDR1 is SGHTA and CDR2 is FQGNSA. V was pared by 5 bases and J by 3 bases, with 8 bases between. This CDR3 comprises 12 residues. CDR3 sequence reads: CASSKQGYEQYF. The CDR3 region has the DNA TGTGCCAGCAGCAAACAGGGCTACGAGCAGTACTTC.

This chain's CDR3 is CSADPQIDSYNEQFF. The DNA of the CDR3 is TGCAGTGCGGATCCCCAAATTGACTCCTACAATGAGCAGTTCTTC. The V and J genes are TRBV20-1 and TRBJ2-1, with no clear D. V gave up 6 bases and J gave up 0 bases, with 15 bases separating them. The CDR3 runs 15 residues. CDR1 is DFQATT and CDR2 is SNEGSKA in the germline V gene (reference sequence).

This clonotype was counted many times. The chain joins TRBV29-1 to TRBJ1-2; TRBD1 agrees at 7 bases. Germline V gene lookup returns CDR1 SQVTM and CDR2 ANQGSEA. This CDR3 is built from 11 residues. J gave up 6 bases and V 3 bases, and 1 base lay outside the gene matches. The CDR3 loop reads CSVDGTDGYTF. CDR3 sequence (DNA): TGCAGCGTTGACGGGACAGATGGCTACACCTTC.

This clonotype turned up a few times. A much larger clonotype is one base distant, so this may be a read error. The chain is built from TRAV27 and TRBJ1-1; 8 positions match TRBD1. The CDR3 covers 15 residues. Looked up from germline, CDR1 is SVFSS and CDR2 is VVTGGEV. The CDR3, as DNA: TGTGCCAGGAGCCCTGGACAGGGCCGACACACTGAAGCTTTCTTT. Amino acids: CARSPGQGRHTEAFF.

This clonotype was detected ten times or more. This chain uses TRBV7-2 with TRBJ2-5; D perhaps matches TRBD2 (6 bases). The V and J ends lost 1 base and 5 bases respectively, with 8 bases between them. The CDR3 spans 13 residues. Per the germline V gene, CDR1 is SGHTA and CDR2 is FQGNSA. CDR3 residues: CASSLVGRETQYF. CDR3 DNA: TGTGCCAGCAGCTTAGTAGGGAGGGAGACCCAGTACTTC.

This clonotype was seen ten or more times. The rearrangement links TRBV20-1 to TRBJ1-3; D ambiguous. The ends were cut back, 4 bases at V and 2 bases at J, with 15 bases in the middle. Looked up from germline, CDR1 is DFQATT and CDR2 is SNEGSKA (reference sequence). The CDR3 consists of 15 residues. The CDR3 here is CSANRRKTTGNTIYF. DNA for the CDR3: TGCAGTGCTAACCGGCGGAAGACCACTGGAAACACCATATATTTT.

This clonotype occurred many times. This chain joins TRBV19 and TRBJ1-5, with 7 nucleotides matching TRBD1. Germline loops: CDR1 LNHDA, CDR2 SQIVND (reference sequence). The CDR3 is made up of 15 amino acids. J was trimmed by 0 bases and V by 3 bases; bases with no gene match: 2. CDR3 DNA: TGTGCCAGTAGTATGAGGGGGCCTAGCAATCAGCCCCAGCATTTT. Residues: CASSMRGPSNQPQHF.

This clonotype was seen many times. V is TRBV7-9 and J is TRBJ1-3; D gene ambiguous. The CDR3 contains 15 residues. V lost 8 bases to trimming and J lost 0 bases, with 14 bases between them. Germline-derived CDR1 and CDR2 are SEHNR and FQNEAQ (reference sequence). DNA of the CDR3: TGTGCCAGCTCCGCGGCTGGGAGCTCTGGAAACACCATATATTTT. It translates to CASSAAGSSGNTIYF.

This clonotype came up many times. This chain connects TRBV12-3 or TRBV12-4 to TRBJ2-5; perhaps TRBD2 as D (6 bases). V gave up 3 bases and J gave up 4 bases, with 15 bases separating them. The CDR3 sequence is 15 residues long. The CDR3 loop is CASSFSPGLRETQYF. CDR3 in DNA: TGTGCCAGCAGTTTCTCTCCGGGACTGAGAGAGACCCAGTACTTC.

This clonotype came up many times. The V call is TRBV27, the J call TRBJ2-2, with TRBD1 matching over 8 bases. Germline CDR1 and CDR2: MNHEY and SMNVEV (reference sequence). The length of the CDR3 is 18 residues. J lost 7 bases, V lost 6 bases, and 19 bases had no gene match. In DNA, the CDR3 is TGTGCCAGCAGCCGAAGGCGGACAGGGTGGGAAACAGGCGGGGAGCTGTTTTTT. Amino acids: CASSRRRTGWETGGELFF.

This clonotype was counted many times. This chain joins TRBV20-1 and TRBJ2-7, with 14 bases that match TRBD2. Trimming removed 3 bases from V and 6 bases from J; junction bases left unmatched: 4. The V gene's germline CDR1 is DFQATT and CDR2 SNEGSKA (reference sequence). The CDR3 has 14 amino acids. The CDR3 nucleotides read TGCAGTGCTAGGGGACTAGCGGGAGTTCTCGAGCAGTACTTC. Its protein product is CSARGLAGVLEQYF.

The CDR3 DNA reads as TGTGCCTGGAGTGTGGACAGGGGGAATGTCTATGGCTACACCTTC. It encodes CAWSVDRGNVYGYTF. The chain uses TRBV30 and TRBJ1-2; 10 positions match TRBD1. The CDR3 consists of 15 residues. Germline values: CDR1 GTSNPN, CDR2 SVGIG (reference sequence). The junction had 5 bases not matched to a gene; V was cut back by 0 bases and J by 4 bases. Filled out from reference TRBV30 and TRBJ1-2, the complete variable domain reads SQTIHQWPATLVQPVGSPLSLECTVEGTSNPNLYWYRQAAGRGLQLLFYSVGIGQISSEVPQNLSASRPQDRQFILSSKKLLLSDSGFYLCAWSVDRGNVYGYTFGSGTRLTVV.

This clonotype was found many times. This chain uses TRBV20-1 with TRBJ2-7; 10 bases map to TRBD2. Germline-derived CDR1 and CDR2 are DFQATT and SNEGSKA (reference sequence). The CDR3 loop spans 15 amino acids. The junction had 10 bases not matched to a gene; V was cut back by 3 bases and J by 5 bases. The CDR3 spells CSASMLAGDRNEQYF. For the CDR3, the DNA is TGCAGTGCTAGCATGCTAGCGGGAGACAGGAACGAGCAGTACTTC.

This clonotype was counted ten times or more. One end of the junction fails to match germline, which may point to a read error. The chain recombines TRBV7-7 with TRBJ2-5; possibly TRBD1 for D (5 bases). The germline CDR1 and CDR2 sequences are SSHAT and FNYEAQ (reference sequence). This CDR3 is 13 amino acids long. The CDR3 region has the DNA TGTGCTAGCAGCTTAGCCAGGGAAGAGACCCAGTACTTC. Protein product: CASSLAREETQYF.